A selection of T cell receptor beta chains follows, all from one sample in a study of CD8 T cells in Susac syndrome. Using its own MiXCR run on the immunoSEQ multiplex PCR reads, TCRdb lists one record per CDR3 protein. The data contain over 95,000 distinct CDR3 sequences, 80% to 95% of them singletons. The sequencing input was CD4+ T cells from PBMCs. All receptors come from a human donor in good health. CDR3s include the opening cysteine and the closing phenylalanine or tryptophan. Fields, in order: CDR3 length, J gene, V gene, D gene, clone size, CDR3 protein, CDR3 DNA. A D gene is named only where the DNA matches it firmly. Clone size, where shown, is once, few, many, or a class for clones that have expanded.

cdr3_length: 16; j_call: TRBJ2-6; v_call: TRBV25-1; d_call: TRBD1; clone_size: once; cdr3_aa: CASSGVTGSGANVLTF; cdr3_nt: TGTGCCAGCAGCGGGGTGACAGGGTCTGGGGCCAACGTCCTGACTTTC
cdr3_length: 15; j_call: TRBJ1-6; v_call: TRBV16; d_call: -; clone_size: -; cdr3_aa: CASSDAGVDNSPLHF; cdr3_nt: TGTGCCAGCAGCGACGCAGGGGTGGATAATTCACCCCTCCACTTT
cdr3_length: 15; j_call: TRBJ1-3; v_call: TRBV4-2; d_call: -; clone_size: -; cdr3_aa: CASSQDTGTGNTIYF; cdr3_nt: TGTGCCAGCAGCCAAGACACAGGGACTGGAAACACCATATATTTT
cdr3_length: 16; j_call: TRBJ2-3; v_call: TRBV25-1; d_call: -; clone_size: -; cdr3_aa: CASSESGDLTPDTQYF; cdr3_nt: TGTGCCAGCAGTGAATCTGGGGATTTAACCCCAGATACGCAGTATTTT
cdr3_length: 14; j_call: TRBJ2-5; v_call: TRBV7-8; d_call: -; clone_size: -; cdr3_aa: CASSESRGGETQYF; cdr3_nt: TGTGCCAGCAGCGAGTCGAGGGGCGGGGAGACCCAGTACTTC
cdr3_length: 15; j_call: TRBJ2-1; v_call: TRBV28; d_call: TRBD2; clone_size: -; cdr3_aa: CASTESGSSGNEQFF; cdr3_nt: TGTGCCAGCACCGAGAGCGGGAGTTCGGGCAATGAGCAGTTCTTC
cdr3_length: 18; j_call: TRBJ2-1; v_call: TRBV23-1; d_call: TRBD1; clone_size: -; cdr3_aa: CANSQSFVRQGADNEQFF; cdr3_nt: TGCGCCAACAGTCAATCCTTCGTAAGACAGGGGGCGGACAATGAGCAGTTCTTC
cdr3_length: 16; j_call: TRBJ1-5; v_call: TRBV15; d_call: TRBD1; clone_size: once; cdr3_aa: CATSSFGTGVNQPQHF; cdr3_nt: TGTGCCACCAGCAGTTTCGGGACAGGGGTCAATCAGCCCCAGCATTTT
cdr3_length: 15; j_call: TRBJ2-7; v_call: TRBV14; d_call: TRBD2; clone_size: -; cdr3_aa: CASSSRLAGGKVQYF; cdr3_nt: TGTGCCAGCAGCTCACGACTAGCGGGAGGCAAGGTGCAGTACTTC
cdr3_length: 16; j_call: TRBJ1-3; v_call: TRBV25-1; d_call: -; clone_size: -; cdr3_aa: CASSDIGGPSGNTIYF; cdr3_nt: TGTGCCAGCAGTGATATCGGGGGCCCCTCTGGAAACACCATATATTTT
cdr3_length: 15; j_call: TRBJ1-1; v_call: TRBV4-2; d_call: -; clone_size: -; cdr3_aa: CASSPRRGPFTEAFF; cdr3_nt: TGTGCCAGCAGCCCGCGAAGAGGGCCATTCACTGAAGCTTTCTTT
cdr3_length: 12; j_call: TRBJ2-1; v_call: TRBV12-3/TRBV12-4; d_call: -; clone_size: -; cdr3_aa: CASRPGAPPQFF; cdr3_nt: TGTGCCAGCAGGCCCGGGGCCCCCCCGCAGTTCTTC
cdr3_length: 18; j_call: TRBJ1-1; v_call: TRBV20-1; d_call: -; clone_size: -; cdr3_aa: CSARGIPGQPRQNTEAFF; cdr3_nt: TGCAGTGCTAGGGGGATACCGGGACAACCGCGGCAGAACACTGAAGCTTTCTTT
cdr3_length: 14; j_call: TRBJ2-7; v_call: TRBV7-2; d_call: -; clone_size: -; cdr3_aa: CASSLNEGPYEQYF; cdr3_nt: TGTGCCAGCAGCTTAAACGAGGGACCTTACGAGCAGTACTTC
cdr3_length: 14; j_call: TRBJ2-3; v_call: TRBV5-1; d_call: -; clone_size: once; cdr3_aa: CASSFTGDTDTQYF; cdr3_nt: TGCGCCAGCAGCTTCACAGGAGACACAGATACGCAGTATTTT
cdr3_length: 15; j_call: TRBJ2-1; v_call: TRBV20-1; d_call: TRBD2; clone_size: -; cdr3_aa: CSAREGASGRREQFF; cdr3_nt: TGCAGTGCTAGAGAAGGGGCTAGCGGGAGGAGGGAGCAGTTCTTC
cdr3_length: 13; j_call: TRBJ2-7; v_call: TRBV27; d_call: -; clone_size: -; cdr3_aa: CASGRPEVHEQYF; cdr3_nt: TGTGCCAGCGGAAGGCCGGAGGTCCACGAGCAGTACTTC
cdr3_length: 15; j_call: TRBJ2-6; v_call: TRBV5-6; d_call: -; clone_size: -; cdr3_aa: CASSYEGPGANVLTF; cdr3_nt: TGTGCCAGCAGCTATGAGGGGCCTGGGGCCAACGTCCTGACTTTC
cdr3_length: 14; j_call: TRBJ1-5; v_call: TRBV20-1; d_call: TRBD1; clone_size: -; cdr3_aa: CSAITGDSNQPQHF; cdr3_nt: TGCAGTGCTATTACAGGGGATAGCAATCAGCCCCAGCATTTT
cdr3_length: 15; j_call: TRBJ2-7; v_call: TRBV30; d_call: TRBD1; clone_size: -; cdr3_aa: CAWSSPGQGPYEQYF; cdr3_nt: TGTGCCTGGAGTTCTCCGGGACAGGGACCCTACGAGCAGTACTTC
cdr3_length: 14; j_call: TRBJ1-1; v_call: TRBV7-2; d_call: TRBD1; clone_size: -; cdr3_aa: CASSLGRGQTEAFF; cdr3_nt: TGTGCCAGCAGCTTAGGTAGGGGGCAAACTGAAGCTTTCTTT
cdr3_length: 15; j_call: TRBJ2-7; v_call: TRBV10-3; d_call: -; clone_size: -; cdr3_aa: CAIRNSSGSSYEQYF; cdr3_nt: TGTGCCATCAGGAACAGTTCCGGGAGCTCCTACGAGCAGTACTTC
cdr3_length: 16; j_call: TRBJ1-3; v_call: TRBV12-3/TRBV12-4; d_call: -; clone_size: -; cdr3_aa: CASSPGLFASGNTIYF; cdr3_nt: TGTGCCAGCAGTCCCGGATTGTTTGCCTCTGGAAACACCATATATTTT
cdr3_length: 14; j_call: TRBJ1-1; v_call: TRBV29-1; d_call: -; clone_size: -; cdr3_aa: CSAGSGGRNTEAFF; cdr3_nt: TGCAGCGCCGGAAGTGGGGGACGGAACACTGAAGCTTTCTTT
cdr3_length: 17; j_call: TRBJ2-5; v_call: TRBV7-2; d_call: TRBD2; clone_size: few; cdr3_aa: CASSLVAGGRMKETQYF; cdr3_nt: TGTGCCAGCAGCTTAGTGGCGGGAGGGAGAATGAAAGAGACCCAGTACTTC
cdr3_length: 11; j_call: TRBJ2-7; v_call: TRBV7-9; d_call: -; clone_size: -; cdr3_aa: CASSISSEQYF; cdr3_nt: TGTGCCAGCAGCATCTCTAGCGAGCAGTACTTC
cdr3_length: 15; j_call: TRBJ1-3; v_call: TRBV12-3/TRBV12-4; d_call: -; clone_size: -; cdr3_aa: CASTRGLSSGNTIYF; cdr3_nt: TGTGCCAGCACCAGGGGACTAAGCTCTGGAAACACCATATATTTT
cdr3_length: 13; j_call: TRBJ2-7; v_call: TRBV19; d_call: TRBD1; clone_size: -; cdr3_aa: CASMGTGKHEQYF; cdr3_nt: TGTGCCAGTATGGGGACAGGTAAACACGAGCAGTACTTC
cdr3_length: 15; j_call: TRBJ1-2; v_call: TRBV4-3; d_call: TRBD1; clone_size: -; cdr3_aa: CASSPPGQIPRGYTF; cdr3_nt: TGCGCCAGCAGCCCACCGGGACAGATACCGCGGGGCTACACCTTC
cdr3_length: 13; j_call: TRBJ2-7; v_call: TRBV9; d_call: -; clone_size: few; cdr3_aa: CASSVDSDYEQYF; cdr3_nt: TGTGCCAGCAGCGTGGACAGCGACTACGAGCAGTACTTC
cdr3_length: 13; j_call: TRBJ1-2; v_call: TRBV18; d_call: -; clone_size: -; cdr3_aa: CASSPENTYGYTF; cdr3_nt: TGTGCCAGCTCCCCAGAGAATACCTATGGCTACACCTTC
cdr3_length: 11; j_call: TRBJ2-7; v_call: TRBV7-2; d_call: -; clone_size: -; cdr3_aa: CASSLDDEQYF; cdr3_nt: TGTGCCAGCAGCTTAGATGACGAGCAGTACTTC
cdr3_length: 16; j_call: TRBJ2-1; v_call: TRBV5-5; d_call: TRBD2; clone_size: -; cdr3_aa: CASSFSSGGATDEQFF; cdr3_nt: TGTGCCAGCAGCTTTTCCAGCGGGGGGGCCACAGATGAGCAGTTCTTC
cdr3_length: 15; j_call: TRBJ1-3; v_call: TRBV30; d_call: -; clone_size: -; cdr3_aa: CAWTPWGDSGNTIYF; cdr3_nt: TGTGCCTGGACCCCGTGGGGGGATTCTGGAAACACCATATATTTT
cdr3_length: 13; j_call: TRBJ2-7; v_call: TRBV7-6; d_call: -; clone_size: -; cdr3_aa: CASSLAETYEQYF; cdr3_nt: TGTGCCAGCAGCTTGGCAGAGACCTACGAGCAGTACTTC
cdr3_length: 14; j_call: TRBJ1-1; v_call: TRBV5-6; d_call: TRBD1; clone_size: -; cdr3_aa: CASRSRDRFVKAFF; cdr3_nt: TGTGCCAGCAGGAGCCGGGACAGGTTTGTCAAAGCTTTCTTT
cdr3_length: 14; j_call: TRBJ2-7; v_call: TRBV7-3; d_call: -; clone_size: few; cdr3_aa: CASRDASGPYEQYF; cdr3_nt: TGTGCCAGCAGGGACGCGAGCGGACCTTACGAGCAGTACTTC
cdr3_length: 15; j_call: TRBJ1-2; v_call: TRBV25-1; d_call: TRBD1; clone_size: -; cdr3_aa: CASSEYTGGGYGYTF; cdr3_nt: TGTGCCAGCAGTGAATATACAGGGGGGGGCTATGGCTACACCTTC
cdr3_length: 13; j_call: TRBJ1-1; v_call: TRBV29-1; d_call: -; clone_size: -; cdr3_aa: CSVWGFGTSEAFF; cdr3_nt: TGCAGCGTTTGGGGTTTCGGGACATCAGAAGCTTTCTTT
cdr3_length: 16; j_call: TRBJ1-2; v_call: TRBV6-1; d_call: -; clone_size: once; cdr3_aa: CASSADGYQPNYGYTF; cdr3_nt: TGTGCCAGCAGTGCCGACGGATACCAACCAAACTATGGCTACACCTTC
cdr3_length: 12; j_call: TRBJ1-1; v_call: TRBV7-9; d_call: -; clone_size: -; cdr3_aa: CASSMTDTEAFF; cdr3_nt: TGTGCCAGCAGCATGACAGACACTGAAGCTTTCTTT
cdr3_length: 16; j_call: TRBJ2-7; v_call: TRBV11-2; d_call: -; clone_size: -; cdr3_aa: CASSRSDRVTFYEQYF; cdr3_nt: TGTGCCAGCAGCAGGTCCGATAGGGTGACCTTTTACGAGCAGTACTTC
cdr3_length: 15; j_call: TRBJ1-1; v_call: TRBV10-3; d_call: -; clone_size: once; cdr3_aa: CAIRGDRQLDTEAFF; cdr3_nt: TGTGCCATCAGGGGAGACAGGCAATTGGACACTGAAGCTTTCTTT